This T cell receptor (beta chain) comes out of a study of shared T cell receptors in the human thymus. This CDR3 has 15 residues. V lost 7 bases and J lost 3, with 17 bases in between. Germline-derived CDR1 and CDR2 are MGHRA and YSYEKL. Profiled with immunoSEQ multiplex PCR; TCRdb holds only in-frame clones, not every one. The table records some 660,000 clones, around 87% of them present only once. The same sample was also used in a study of human thymus T cells. That study adds: Resections were taken during corrective heart surgery, and the thymus tissue came from these. Thymic TCR repertoires of unrelated people reportedly overlapped highly.

The rearrangement uses TRBV4-1 and TRBJ2-3, with D possibly being TRBD2 (6 bases). The specimen sequenced was thymocytes. The receptor comes from a boy under three years old with a congenital heart defect. The CDR3 reads CASTPLGGRTDTQYF. In DNA form, the CDR3 reads TGCGCCAGCACCCCCTTGGGGGGAAGGACAGATACGCAGTATTTT.